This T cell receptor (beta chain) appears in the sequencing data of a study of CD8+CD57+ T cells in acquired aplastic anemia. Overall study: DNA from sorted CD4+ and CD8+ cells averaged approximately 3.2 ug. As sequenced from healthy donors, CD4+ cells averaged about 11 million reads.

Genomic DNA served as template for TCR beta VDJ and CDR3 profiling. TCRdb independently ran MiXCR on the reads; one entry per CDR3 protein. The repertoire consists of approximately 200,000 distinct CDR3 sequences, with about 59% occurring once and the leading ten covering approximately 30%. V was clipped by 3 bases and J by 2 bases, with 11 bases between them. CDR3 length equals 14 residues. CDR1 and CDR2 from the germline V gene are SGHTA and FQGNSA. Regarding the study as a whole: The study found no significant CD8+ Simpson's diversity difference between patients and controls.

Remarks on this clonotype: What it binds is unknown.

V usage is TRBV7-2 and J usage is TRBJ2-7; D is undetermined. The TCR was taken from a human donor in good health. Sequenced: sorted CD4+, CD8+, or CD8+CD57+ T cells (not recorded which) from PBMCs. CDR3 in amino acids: CASSFGVGTYEQYF. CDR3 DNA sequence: TGTGCCAGCAGCTTTGGGGTGGGTACCTACGAGCAGTACTTC. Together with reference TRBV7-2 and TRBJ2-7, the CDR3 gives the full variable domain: GAGVSQSPSNKVTEKGKDVELRCDPISGHTALYWYRQSLGQGLEFLIYFQGNSAPDKSGLPSDRFSAERTGGSVSTLTIQRTQQEDSAVYLCASSFGVGTYEQYFGPGTRLTVT.